This entry concerns a single TCR beta chain. What it recognizes is unknown. Germline CDR1 and CDR2: SGHVS and FNYEAQ. This CDR3 spans 15 amino acids. This entry is derived from a study of blood T cells in healthy people across ages. General study points: Greater diversity and more naive CD4+ cells were seen in long-lived donors than in aged donors.

The second PCR ran roughly 7 to 12 cycles with a sample-barcoded 5' primer and J-beta primers. Unique molecular identifiers of 12 random nucleotides labeled each cDNA. One entry per CDR3 protein, called by TCRdb with MiXCR from the 5' RACE reads. This table has about 780,000 distinct CDR3 sequences, about half appearing once. The V and J genes are TRBV7-6 and TRBJ2-7, with TRBD1 matching 9 bases. The J call may be mistaken, given a closer DNA end match to TRBJ2-5. The source material was blood. The TCR comes from a man aged 80 or over in good health. CDR3 residues: CASSLVTGGWETQYF. The CDR3, as DNA: TGTGCCAGCAGCTTAGTGACAGGGGGTTGGGAGACCCAGTACTTC.